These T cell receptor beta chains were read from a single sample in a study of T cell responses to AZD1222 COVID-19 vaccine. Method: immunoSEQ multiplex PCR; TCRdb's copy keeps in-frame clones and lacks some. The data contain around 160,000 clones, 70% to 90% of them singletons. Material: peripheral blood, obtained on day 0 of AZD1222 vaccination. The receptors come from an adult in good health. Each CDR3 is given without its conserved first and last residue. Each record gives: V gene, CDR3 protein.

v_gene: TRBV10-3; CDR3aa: AISSLGGPPATNEKLF
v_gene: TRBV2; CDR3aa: ASSATGLKNIQY
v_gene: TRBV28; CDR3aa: ASSRWTSGNSHTQY
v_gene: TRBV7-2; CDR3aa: ASRQAAMGNTIY
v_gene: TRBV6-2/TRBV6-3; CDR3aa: ASSYPTGVVGNTIY
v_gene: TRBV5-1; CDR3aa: ASSLGEGSSGNTIY
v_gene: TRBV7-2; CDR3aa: ASSPRGRRTEAF
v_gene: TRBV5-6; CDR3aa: ASSLFGTEEYNEQF
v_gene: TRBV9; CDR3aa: ASSVGGRGRLAF
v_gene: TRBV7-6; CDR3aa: ASSFTGATNEKLF
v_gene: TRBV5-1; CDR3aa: ASSLGTGGMNTEAF
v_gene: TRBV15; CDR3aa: ATSRYPWNQETQY
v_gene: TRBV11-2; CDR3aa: ASSTMTGITEAF
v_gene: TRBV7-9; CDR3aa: ASSLAGQGEGYT
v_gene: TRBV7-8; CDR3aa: ASSLGGTGGNTIY
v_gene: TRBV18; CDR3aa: ASSGGVREEQY
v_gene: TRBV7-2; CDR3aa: ASSSGSRWISSPLH
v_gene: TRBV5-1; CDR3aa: ASSPGRKETQY
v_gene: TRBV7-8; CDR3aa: ASSLAAAPYEQY
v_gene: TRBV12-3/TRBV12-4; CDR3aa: ASRADRNTEAF
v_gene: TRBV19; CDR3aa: ASSTSGYNEQF
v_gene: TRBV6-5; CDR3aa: ASRGQLNQPQH
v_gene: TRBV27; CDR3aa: ASSRGRYADTQY
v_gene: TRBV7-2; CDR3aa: ASSFFRGTSGNTIY
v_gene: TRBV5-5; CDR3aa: ASSPGQGMWGTEAF
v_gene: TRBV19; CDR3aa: ASSLGPSPDTQY
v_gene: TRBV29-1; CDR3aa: SVGLTGGSGYT
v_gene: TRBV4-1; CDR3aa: ASSQGDRRMSYEQY
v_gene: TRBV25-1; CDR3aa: AIYPLYGYT
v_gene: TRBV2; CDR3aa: ASRYTGNEQF
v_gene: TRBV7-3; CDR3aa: ASSRGTENSPLH
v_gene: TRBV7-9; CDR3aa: ASSLSRTGPTEAF
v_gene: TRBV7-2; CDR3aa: ASSFFSGGEQY
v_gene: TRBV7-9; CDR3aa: ASSSGTRLDTQY
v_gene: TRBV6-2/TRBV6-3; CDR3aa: ASSSPGLAGTYEQY
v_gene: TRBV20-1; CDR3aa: SALGRGYT
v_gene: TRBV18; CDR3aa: ASSPDRGRGNQPQH
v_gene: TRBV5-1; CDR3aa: ASSLGQGKDTQY
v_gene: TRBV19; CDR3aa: ASTPWRWGFHSPLH
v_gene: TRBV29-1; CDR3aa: SVSPST
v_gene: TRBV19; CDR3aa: ASNRLTDGELWPQH
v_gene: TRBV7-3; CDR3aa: ASSLSMGDEQF
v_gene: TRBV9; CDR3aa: ASSTTQMGGYT
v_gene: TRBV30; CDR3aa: AQSEGYGYT
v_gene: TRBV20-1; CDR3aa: SASSFGRVETQY
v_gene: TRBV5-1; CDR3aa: ASSRGLLNSETQY
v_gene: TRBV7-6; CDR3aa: ASSLETSGYEQY
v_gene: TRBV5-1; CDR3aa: ASSRLAENYEQY
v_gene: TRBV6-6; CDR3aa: ASSLQGALPGELF
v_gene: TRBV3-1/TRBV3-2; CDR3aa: ASSQAGVAGAYEQY
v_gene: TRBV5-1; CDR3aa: ASSEPLQETQY
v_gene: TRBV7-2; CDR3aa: ASSPGQGGYT